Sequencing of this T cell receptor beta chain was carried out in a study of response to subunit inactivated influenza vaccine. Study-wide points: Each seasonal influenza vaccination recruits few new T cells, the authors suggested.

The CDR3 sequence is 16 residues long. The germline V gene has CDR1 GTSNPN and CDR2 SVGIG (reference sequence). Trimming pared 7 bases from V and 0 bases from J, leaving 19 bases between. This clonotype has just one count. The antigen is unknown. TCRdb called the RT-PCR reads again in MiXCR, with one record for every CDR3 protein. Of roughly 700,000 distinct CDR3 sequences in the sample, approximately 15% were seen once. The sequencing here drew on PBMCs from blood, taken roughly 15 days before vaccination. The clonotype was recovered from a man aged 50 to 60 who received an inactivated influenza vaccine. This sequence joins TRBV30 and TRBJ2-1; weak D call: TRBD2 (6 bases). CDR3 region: CASVAGRLSSYNEQFF. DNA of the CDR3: TGTGCCTCAGTTGCGGGGCGCCTTAGCTCCTACAATGAGCAGTTCTTC. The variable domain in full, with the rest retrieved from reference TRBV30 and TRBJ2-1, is SQTIHQWPATLVQPVGSPLSLECTVEGTSNPNLYWYRQAAGRGLQLLFYSVGIGQISSEVPQNLSASRPQDRQFILSSKKLLLSDSGFYLCASVAGRLSSYNEQFFGPGTRLTVL.